One and the same sample provided the 11 T cell receptor beta chains below, sequenced in a study of blood T cell repertoires in COVID-19. Clones were sequenced by immunoSEQ multiplex PCR, and TCRdb holds only the in-frame ones, with some missing. The data hold around 200,000 clones, with 86% observed a single time. The sequencing sample was made of peripheral blood. Receptors were obtained from a man aged 50 to 59 with acute or convalescent COVID-19.

This sequence joins TRBV5-4 and TRBJ1-5; 9 nucleotides match TRBD1. CDR3 length equals 14 residues. The J segment lost 2 bases and the V segment lost 4 bases, leaving 1 base of the junction unmatched. Germline CDR1 and CDR2: SGHNT and YYREEE (reference sequence). The CDR3 here is CASSRQGGNQPQHF. CDR3 bases: TGTGCCAGCAGCCGACAGGGGGGCAATCAGCCCCAGCATTTT.

This clone was picked up one time. The V call is TRBV6-2 or TRBV6-3, the J call TRBJ1-2, with 7 positions matching TRBD1. Germline CDR1 reads MNHEY; CDR2 reads SVGEGT. V lost 2 bases, J lost 4 bases, and 10 bases stayed unmatched. CDR3 length: 16 residues. The CDR3: CASSYGTAGGFYGYTF. CDR3 sequence (DNA): TGTGCCAGCAGTTACGGGACGGCAGGGGGTTTCTATGGCTACACCTTC.

This chain uses TRBV7-6 with TRBJ1-6; the D gene is possibly TRBD1 (5 bases). CDR3 length equals 15 residues. Trimming shortened V by 5 bases and J by 0 bases, and 8 bases separated the two germline ends. The V gene's germline CDR1 is SGHVS and CDR2 FNYEAQ. The CDR3 reads CASSLTDSYNSPLHF. DNA of the CDR3: TGTGCCAGCAGCCTGACAGACTCCTATAATTCACCCCTCCACTTT.

This chain connects TRBV11-3 to TRBJ2-5; TRBD2 is a possible D gene (6 bases). V lost 5 bases to trimming and J lost 1 base, with 11 bases between them. This CDR3 has 14 amino acids. Germline CDR1 and CDR2: SGHNT and YENEEA. The CDR3: CASSPRGSQETQYF. The CDR3 DNA follows: TGTGCCAGCAGCCCCCGGGGGTCCCAAGAGACCCAGTACTTC.

This clone was picked up one time. The CDR3 here is CASDRADINLGSPLHF. Here the CDR3 DNA reads TGTGCCAGCGACCGTGCGGACATTAACCTCGGTTCACCCCTCCACTTT. The V and J genes are TRBV2 and TRBJ1-6, with D possibly TRBD1 on 5 matching bases. CDR1 and CDR2 from the germline V gene are SNHLY and FYNNEI. Between the trimmed V and J ends, which lost 8 bases and 9 bases, there was a span of 23 bases. The CDR3 runs to 16 residues.

The rearrangement uses TRBV5-4 and TRBJ2-1; D is unresolved. The CDR3 has 13 residues. V was shortened by 0 bases and J by 8 bases, with 9 bases between the two germline ends. The germline V gene has CDR1 SGHNT and CDR2 YYREEE (reference sequence). The CDR3 region has the DNA TGTGCCAGCAGCTTGGCCCAGAACGATGAGCAGTTCTTC. As protein: CASSLAQNDEQFF.

V and J are TRBV9 and TRBJ2-1, with D possibly matching TRBD1 (6 bases). V shed 4 bases and J shed 8 bases, with 19 bases lying between them. Germline lookup yields CDR1 SGDLS and CDR2 YYNGEE. The CDR3 is 15 amino acids. CDR3 bases: TGTGCCAGCAGCAGTAGGGGGAGACCTTTAGATGAGCAGTTCTTC. It encodes CASSSRGRPLDEQFF.

The rearrangement uses TRBV12-5 and TRBJ1-1; D gene uncertain. The CDR3 totals 13 residues. Germline values: CDR1 LGHNT, CDR2 FRNRAP. Trimming removed 6 bases at V and 0 bases at J, with 8 bases between. CDR3 nucleotide sequence: TGTGCTAGTGGACCAGACTTGAACACTGAAGCTTTCTTT. This gives the protein CASGPDLNTEAFF. Together with reference TRBV12-5 and TRBJ1-1, the CDR3 gives the full variable domain: DARVTQTPRHKVTEMGQEVTMRCQPILGHNTVFWYRQTMMQGLELLAYFRNRAPLDDSGMPKDRFSAEMPDATLATLKIQPSEPRDSAVYFCASGPDLNTEAFFGQGTRLTVV.

The rearrangement joins TRBV5-1 to TRBJ2-3; TRBD1 aligns across 7 bases. The CDR3 covers 17 residues. The ends lost 5 bases at V and 6 bases at J; junction bases unmatched: 18. Germline CDR1 is SGHRS and CDR2 is YFSETQ. The DNA for the CDR3 is TGCGCCAGCAGATTCGGACAGGCGATTGTCGGGGCGGATACGCAGTATTTT. Protein sequence: CASRFGQAIVGADTQYF.

V usage is TRBV19 and J usage is TRBJ2-3; 9 bases line up with TRBD2. The J segment lost 0 bases and the V segment lost 6 bases, leaving 1 base of the junction unmatched. The CDR3 covers 14 residues. The germline V gene encodes CDR1 LNHDA and CDR2 SQIVND (reference sequence). As DNA, the CDR3 is TGTGCCAGTAGGACTAGCGGTAGCACAGATACGCAGTATTTT. Its protein is CASRTSGSTDTQYF.

Comments on this clone: One end of the junction fails to match germline, which may point to a read error. The chain carries TRBV2 and TRBJ1-2; D remains ambiguous. This CDR3 contains 12 residues. The V gene's germline CDR1 is SNHLY and CDR2 FYNNEI. The CDR3 bases are TGTGCCAGCAGGGAAGGTGGTCGGGGCTACACCTTC. It codes for CASREGGRGYTF.